These T cell receptor beta chains were read from a single sample in a study of T cells after yellow fever vaccination. TCRdb re-called the 5' RACE reads with MiXCR, one entry per CDR3 protein. This repertoire shows hundreds of thousands of distinct CDR3 sequences, around 19% found once; its top ten account for roughly a sixth. This sample comprised PBMCs, obtained before the yellow fever booster vaccination. These receptors originate from a man between 18 and 29 years old who received the YFV17D yellow fever vaccine. Each CDR3 is given with its conserved first and last residue. Each record gives: V gene, clone size, J gene, D gene, CDR3 protein, CDR3 DNA. A D gene is named only where the DNA matches it firmly. For some rows the clone size is stated as once, few or many, or as a class when expanded; others skip it.

V gene: TRBV12-3/TRBV12-4; clone size: many; J gene: TRBJ2-1; D gene: .; CDR3 protein: CASSPKRHEQFF; CDR3 DNA: TGTGCCAGCAGCCCTAAGCGCCATGAGCAGTTCTTC
V gene: TRBV4-3; clone size: few; J gene: TRBJ2-3; D gene: .; CDR3 protein: CASSQDTRFSDTQYF; CDR3 DNA: TGCGCCAGCAGCCAAGATACGCGTTTTTCAGATACGCAGTATTTT
V gene: TRBV12-3/TRBV12-4; clone size: .; J gene: TRBJ1-5; D gene: TRBD1; CDR3 protein: CASSLSGTGDQPQHF; CDR3 DNA: TGTGCCAGCAGTCTCTCCGGGACAGGGGATCAGCCCCAGCATTTT
V gene: TRBV7-3; clone size: .; J gene: TRBJ1-6; D gene: .; CDR3 protein: CASSLGQGITGTGSPLHF; CDR3 DNA: TGTGCCAGCAGCTTAGGCCAGGGGATTACAGGGACTGGATCACCCCTCCACTTT
V gene: TRBV27; clone size: .; J gene: TRBJ2-3; D gene: TRBD2; CDR3 protein: CASSLWSGGGTDTQYF; CDR3 DNA: TGTGCCAGCAGTTTATGGAGCGGGGGGGGCACAGATACGCAGTATTTT
V gene: TRBV11-2; clone size: few; J gene: TRBJ2-2; D gene: TRBD2; CDR3 protein: CASSRGGNTGELFF; CDR3 DNA: TGTGCCAGCAGCCGGGGGGGGAACACCGGGGAGCTGTTTTTT
V gene: TRBV18; clone size: .; J gene: TRBJ2-3; D gene: .; CDR3 protein: CASSASVDTQYF; CDR3 DNA: TGTGCCAGCTCTGCCTCCGTGGATACGCAGTATTTT
V gene: TRBV5-5; clone size: .; J gene: TRBJ2-7; D gene: .; CDR3 protein: CASSLYWTVDEQYF; CDR3 DNA: TGTGCCAGCAGCTTGTATTGGACGGTCGACGAGCAGTACTTC
V gene: TRBV7-9; clone size: many; J gene: TRBJ2-1; D gene: TRBD2; CDR3 protein: CASSLFAGAYNEQFF; CDR3 DNA: TGTGCCAGCAGCTTATTCGCGGGGGCCTACAATGAGCAGTTCTTC
V gene: TRBV6-2/TRBV6-3; clone size: few; J gene: TRBJ2-3; D gene: TRBD2; CDR3 protein: CASRRPGLAGASTDTQYF; CDR3 DNA: TGTGCCAGCAGAAGACCGGGACTAGCGGGGGCTAGCACAGATACGCAGTATTTT
V gene: TRBV7-2; clone size: .; J gene: TRBJ1-3; D gene: TRBD1; CDR3 protein: CASSQLGDRGPLSGNTIYF; CDR3 DNA: TGTGCCAGCAGCCAATTGGGGGACAGGGGGCCTTTATCTGGAAACACCATATATTTT
V gene: TRBV12-3/TRBV12-4; clone size: .; J gene: TRBJ1-1; D gene: TRBD1; CDR3 protein: CASRRTGTEAFF; CDR3 DNA: TGTGCCAGCAGGCGGACAGGGACTGAAGCTTTCTTT
V gene: TRBV5-1; clone size: few; J gene: TRBJ1-1; D gene: TRBD1; CDR3 protein: CASSPAVNRGNTEAFF; CDR3 DNA: TGCGCCAGCAGCCCGGCGGTCAACAGGGGGAACACTGAAGCTTTCTTT
V gene: TRBV6-2/TRBV6-3; clone size: .; J gene: TRBJ2-7; D gene: .; CDR3 protein: CASSFTPSRGTSYEQYF; CDR3 DNA: TGTGCCAGCAGTTTCACCCCATCCCGGGGTACCTCCTACGAGCAGTACTTC
V gene: TRBV30; clone size: few; J gene: TRBJ1-1; D gene: .; CDR3 protein: CAWSEQFKARTRWGTEAFF; CDR3 DNA: TGTGCCTGGAGTGAACAGTTTAAGGCCAGGACGAGATGGGGCACTGAAGCTTTCTTT
V gene: TRBV20-1; clone size: .; J gene: TRBJ2-7; D gene: .; CDR3 protein: CSAQPLGASGEQYF; CDR3 DNA: TGCAGTGCCCAGCCTCTCGGGGCCTCAGGCGAGCAGTACTTC
V gene: TRBV12-3/TRBV12-4; clone size: .; J gene: TRBJ1-1; D gene: .; CDR3 protein: CASSSGDTNTEAFF; CDR3 DNA: TGTGCCAGCAGTTCAGGGGACACGAACACTGAAGCTTTCTTT
V gene: TRBV19; clone size: .; J gene: TRBJ2-1; D gene: TRBD2; CDR3 protein: CASSLTVAGRNEQFF; CDR3 DNA: TGTGCCAGTAGCCTTACCGTAGCGGGAAGGAATGAGCAGTTCTTC
V gene: TRBV9; clone size: .; J gene: TRBJ1-3; D gene: .; CDR3 protein: CASSTEAGNTIYF; CDR3 DNA: TGTGCCAGCTCGACAGAGGCTGGAAACACCATATATTTT
V gene: TRBV4-1; clone size: .; J gene: TRBJ1-5; D gene: TRBD1; CDR3 protein: CASSHQGGSQPQHF; CDR3 DNA: TGCGCCAGCAGCCATCAAGGGGGCTCTCAGCCCCAGCATTTT
V gene: TRBV25-1; clone size: .; J gene: TRBJ1-5; D gene: .; CDR3 protein: CASSEWGGGDQPQHF; CDR3 DNA: TGTGCCAGCAGTGAATGGGGAGGAGGGGATCAGCCCCAGCATTTT
V gene: TRBV5-1; clone size: .; J gene: TRBJ1-5; D gene: TRBD1; CDR3 protein: CASSLDDREDQPQHF; CDR3 DNA: TGCGCCAGCAGCTTGGACGACAGGGAAGATCAGCCCCAGCATTTT
V gene: TRBV6-5; clone size: few; J gene: TRBJ1-4; D gene: .; CDR3 protein: CASSYSRSTNEKLFF; CDR3 DNA: TGTGCCAGCAGTTACTCTAGGTCAACGAATGAAAAACTGTTTTTT
V gene: TRBV14; clone size: .; J gene: TRBJ2-1; D gene: TRBD2; CDR3 protein: CASSPLTSGVPLSNEQFF; CDR3 DNA: TGTGCCAGCAGCCCGTTGACTAGCGGGGTCCCTTTGAGTAATGAGCAGTTCTTC
V gene: TRBV7-9; clone size: .; J gene: TRBJ1-1; D gene: .; CDR3 protein: CASSQSTGYNTEAFF; CDR3 DNA: TGTGCCAGCAGCCAATCGACAGGTTATAACACTGAAGCTTTCTTT
V gene: TRBV4-2; clone size: .; J gene: TRBJ1-5; D gene: .; CDR3 protein: CASSQDRAAQPQHF; CDR3 DNA: TGTGCCAGCAGCCAAGACAGGGCGGCTCAGCCCCAGCATTTT
V gene: TRBV29-1; clone size: few; J gene: TRBJ2-5; D gene: .; CDR3 protein: CSGRPSLQETQYF; CDR3 DNA: TGCAGCGGACGACCGAGTCTCCAAGAGACCCAGTACTTC
V gene: TRBV20-1; clone size: .; J gene: TRBJ1-4; D gene: .; CDR3 protein: CSAKVGLATNEKLFF; CDR3 DNA: TGCAGTGCCAAAGTAGGCCTTGCAACTAATGAAAAACTGTTTTTT
V gene: TRBV5-1; clone size: .; J gene: TRBJ2-3; D gene: .; CDR3 protein: CASREGIDTQYF; CDR3 DNA: TGCGCCAGCAGGGAGGGCATCGATACGCAGTATTTT
V gene: TRBV20-1; clone size: few; J gene: TRBJ2-4; D gene: .; CDR3 protein: CSSSHLAKNIQYF; CDR3 DNA: TGCAGCTCCAGTCACTTAGCCAAAAACATTCAGTACTTC
V gene: TRBV29-1; clone size: few; J gene: TRBJ1-1; D gene: .; CDR3 protein: CSVQELYTEAFF; CDR3 DNA: TGCAGCGTCCAGGAGCTGTACACTGAAGCTTTCTTT
V gene: TRBV6-5; clone size: few; J gene: TRBJ1-3; D gene: .; CDR3 protein: CASSYSYENSGNTIYF; CDR3 DNA: TGTGCCAGCAGTTACTCTTACGAGAACTCTGGAAACACCATATATTTT
V gene: TRBV4-1; clone size: .; J gene: TRBJ2-7; D gene: .; CDR3 protein: CASSGGTWPYEQYF; CDR3 DNA: TGCGCCAGCAGCGGGGGGACATGGCCCTACGAGCAGTACTTC
V gene: TRBV7-2; clone size: few; J gene: TRBJ2-3; D gene: .; CDR3 protein: CASSPGTTYPTDTQYF; CDR3 DNA: TGTGCCAGCAGCCCCGGTACTACATATCCGACAGATACGCAGTATTTT
V gene: TRBV5-6; clone size: .; J gene: TRBJ1-3; D gene: .; CDR3 protein: CASSLLYPVYSGNTIYF; CDR3 DNA: TGTGCCAGCAGCTTGTTGTACCCGGTCTACTCTGGAAACACCATATATTTT
V gene: TRBV7-2; clone size: .; J gene: TRBJ2-3; D gene: .; CDR3 protein: CASSSPLIDTQYF; CDR3 DNA: TGTGCCAGCAGCTCCCCGTTGATAGATACGCAGTATTTT
V gene: TRBV12-5; clone size: .; J gene: TRBJ2-7; D gene: TRBD1; CDR3 protein: CASGRQGHSYEQYF; CDR3 DNA: TGTGCTAGTGGGCGACAGGGGCACTCCTACGAGCAGTACTTC
V gene: TRBV20-1; clone size: .; J gene: TRBJ1-6; D gene: TRBD1; CDR3 protein: CSALRDSNNSPLHF; CDR3 DNA: TGCAGTGCACTCCGGGACAGTAATAATTCACCCCTCCACTTT
V gene: TRBV9; clone size: few; J gene: TRBJ1-2; D gene: TRBD1; CDR3 protein: CASSVDQDRGRAYGYTF; CDR3 DNA: TGTGCCAGCAGCGTAGACCAGGACAGGGGGCGCGCCTATGGCTACACCTTC
V gene: TRBV6-5; clone size: .; J gene: TRBJ1-1; D gene: TRBD1; CDR3 protein: CASSYSGQPLNRWNTEAFF; CDR3 DNA: TGTGCCAGCAGTTACTCGGGACAGCCTCTAAACAGATGGAACACTGAAGCTTTCTTT
V gene: TRBV7-9; clone size: few; J gene: TRBJ1-1; D gene: .; CDR3 protein: CASGSEGTEAFF; CDR3 DNA: TGTGCCAGCGGTTCTGAGGGGACTGAAGCTTTCTTT
V gene: TRBV5-6; clone size: few; J gene: TRBJ1-2; D gene: .; CDR3 protein: CASSLSGEGYGYTF; CDR3 DNA: TGTGCCAGCAGCTTGAGCGGGGAAGGCTATGGCTACACCTTC
V gene: TRBV12-3/TRBV12-4; clone size: few; J gene: TRBJ2-1; D gene: .; CDR3 protein: CASSSYQGSNEQFF; CDR3 DNA: TGTGCCAGCAGTAGTTACCAGGGCAGTAATGAGCAGTTCTTC
V gene: TRBV4-3; clone size: few; J gene: TRBJ2-5; D gene: .; CDR3 protein: CASSQGVKETQYF; CDR3 DNA: TGCGCCAGCAGCCAAGGCGTGAAGGAGACCCAGTACTTC
V gene: TRBV7-9; clone size: .; J gene: TRBJ1-1; D gene: .; CDR3 protein: CASTVENTEAFF; CDR3 DNA: TGTGCCAGCACCGTGGAGAACACTGAAGCTTTCTTT
V gene: TRBV7-2; clone size: .; J gene: TRBJ2-2; D gene: .; CDR3 protein: CASSSYKSTQAGELFF; CDR3 DNA: TGTGCCAGCAGCTCTTACAAATCCACCCAGGCCGGGGAGCTGTTTTTT
V gene: TRBV4-3; clone size: .; J gene: TRBJ1-4; D gene: .; CDR3 protein: CASSQVRADEKLFF; CDR3 DNA: TGCGCCAGCAGCCAAGTTCGGGCAGACGAAAAACTGTTTTTT